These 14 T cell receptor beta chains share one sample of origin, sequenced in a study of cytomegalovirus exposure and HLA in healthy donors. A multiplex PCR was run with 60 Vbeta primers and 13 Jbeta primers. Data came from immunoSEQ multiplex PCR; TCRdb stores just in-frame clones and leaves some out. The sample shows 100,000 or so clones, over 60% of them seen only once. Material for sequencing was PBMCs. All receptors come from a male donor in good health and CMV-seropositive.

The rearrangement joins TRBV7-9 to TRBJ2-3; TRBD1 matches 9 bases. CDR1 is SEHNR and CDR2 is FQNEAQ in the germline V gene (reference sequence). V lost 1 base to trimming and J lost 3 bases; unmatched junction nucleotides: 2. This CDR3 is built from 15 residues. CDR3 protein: CASSLGDRETDTQYF. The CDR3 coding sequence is TGTGCCAGCAGCTTAGGGGACAGGGAAACAGATACGCAGTATTTT.

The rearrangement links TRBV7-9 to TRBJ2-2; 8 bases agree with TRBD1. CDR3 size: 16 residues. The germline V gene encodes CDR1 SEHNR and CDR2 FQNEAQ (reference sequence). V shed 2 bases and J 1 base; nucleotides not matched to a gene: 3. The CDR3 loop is CASSLSGTGNTGELFF. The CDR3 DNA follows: TGTGCCAGCAGCTTATCTGGGACAGGGAACACCGGGGAGCTGTTTTTT.

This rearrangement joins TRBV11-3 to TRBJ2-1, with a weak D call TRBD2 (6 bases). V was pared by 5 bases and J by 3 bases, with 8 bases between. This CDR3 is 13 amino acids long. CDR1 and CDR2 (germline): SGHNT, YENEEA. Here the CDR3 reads CASSLGSYNEQFF. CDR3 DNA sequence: TGTGCCAGCAGCCTCGGGAGCTACAATGAGCAGTTCTTC.

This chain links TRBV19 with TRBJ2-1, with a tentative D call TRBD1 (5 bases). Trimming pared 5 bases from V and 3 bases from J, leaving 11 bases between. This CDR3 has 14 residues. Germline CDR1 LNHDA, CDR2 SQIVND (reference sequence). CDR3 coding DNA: TGTGCCAGTAGTTCAGGGTTCGGCTACAATGAGCAGTTCTTC. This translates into CASSSGFGYNEQFF.

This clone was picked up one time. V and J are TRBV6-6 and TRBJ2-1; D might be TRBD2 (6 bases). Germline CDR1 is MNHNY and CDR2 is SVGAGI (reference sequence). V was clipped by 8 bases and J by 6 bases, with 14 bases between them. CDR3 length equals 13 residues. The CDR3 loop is CASFFRGSNEQFF. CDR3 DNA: TGTGCCAGCTTCTTCCGGGGGTCCAATGAGCAGTTCTTC.

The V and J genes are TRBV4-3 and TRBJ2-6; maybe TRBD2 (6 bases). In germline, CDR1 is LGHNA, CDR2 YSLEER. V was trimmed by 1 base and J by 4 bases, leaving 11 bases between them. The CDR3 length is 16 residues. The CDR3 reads CASSQGAGGGANVLTF. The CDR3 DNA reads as TGCGCCAGCAGCCAAGGTGCCGGGGGAGGGGCCAACGTCCTGACTTTC.

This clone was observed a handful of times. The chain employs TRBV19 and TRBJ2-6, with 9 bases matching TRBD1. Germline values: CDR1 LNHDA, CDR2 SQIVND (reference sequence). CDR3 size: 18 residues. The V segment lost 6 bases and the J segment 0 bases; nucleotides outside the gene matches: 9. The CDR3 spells CASSPGTGPFSGANVLTF. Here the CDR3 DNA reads TGTGCCAGTAGCCCCGGGACAGGGCCCTTCTCTGGGGCCAACGTCCTGACTTTC.

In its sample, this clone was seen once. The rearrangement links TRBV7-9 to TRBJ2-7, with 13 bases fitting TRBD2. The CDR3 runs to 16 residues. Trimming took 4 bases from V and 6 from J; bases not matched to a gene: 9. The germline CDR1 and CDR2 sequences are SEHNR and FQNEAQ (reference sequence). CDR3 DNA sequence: TGTGCCAGCAGCTGGGGGACTAGCGGGACCCAGCGCGAGCAGTACTTC. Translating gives CASSWGTSGTQREQYF.

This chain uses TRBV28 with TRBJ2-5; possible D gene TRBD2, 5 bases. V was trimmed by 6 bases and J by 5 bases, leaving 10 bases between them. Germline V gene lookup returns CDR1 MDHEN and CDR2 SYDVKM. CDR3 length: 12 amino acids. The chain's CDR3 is CASSRGLETQYF. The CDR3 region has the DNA TGTGCCAGCAGCCGAGGGTTGGAGACCCAGTACTTC.

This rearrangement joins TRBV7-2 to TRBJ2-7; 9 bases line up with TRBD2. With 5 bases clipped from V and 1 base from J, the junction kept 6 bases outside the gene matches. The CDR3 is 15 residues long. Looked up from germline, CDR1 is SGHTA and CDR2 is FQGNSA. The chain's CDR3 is CASSTLAGDSYEQYF. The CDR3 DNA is TGTGCCAGCAGCACCTTAGCGGGAGATTCCTACGAGCAGTACTTC.

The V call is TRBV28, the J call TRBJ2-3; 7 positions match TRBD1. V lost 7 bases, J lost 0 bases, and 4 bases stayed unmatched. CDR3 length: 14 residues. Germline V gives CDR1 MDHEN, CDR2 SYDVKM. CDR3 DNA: TGTGCCAGCAATTCAGGGGGAAGCACAGATACGCAGTATTTT. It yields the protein CASNSGGSTDTQYF.

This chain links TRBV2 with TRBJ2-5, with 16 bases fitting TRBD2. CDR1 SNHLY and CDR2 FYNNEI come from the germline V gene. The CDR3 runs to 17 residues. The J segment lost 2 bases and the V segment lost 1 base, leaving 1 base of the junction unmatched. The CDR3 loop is CASSEGGLAGGQETQYF. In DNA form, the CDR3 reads TGTGCCAGCAGTGAAGGGGGACTAGCGGGAGGGCAAGAGACCCAGTACTTC.

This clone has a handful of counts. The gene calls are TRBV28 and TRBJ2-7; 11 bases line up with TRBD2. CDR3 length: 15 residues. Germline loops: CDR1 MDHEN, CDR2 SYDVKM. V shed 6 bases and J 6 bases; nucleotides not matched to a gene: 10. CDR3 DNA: TGTGCCAGCAGCCCTTCTAGCGGGAGGACTTTCGAGCAGTACTTC. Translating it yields CASSPSSGRTFEQYF.

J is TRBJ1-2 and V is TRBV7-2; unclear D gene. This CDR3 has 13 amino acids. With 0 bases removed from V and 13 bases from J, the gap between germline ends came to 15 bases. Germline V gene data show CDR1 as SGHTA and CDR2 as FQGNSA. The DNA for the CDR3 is TGTGCCAGCAGCTTAGCGCGAGGGCGAGACGCCACCTTC. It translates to CASSLARGRDATF.